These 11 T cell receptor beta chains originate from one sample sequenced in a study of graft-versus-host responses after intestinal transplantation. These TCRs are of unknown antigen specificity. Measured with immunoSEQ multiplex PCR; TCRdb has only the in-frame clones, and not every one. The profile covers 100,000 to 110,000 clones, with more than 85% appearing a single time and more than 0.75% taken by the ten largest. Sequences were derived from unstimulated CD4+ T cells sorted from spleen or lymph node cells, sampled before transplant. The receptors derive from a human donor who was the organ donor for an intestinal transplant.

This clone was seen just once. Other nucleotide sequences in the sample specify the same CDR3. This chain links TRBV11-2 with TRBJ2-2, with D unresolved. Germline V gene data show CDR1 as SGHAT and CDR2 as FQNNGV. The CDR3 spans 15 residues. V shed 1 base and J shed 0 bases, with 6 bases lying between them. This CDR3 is CASSLARTNTGELFF. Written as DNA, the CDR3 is TGTGCCAGCAGCTTAGCACGTACGAACACCGGGGAGCTGTTTTTT.

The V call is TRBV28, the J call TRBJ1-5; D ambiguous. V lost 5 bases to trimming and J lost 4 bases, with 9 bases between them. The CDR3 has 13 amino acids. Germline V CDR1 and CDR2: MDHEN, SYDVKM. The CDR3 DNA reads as TGTGCCAGCAGTAGCCAAGCGAATCAGCCCCAGCATTTT. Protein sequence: CASSSQANQPQHF.

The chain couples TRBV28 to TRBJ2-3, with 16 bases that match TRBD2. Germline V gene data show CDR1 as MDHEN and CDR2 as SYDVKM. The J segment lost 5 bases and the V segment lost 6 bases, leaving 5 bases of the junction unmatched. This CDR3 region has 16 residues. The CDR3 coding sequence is TGTGCCAGCAGGGGGACTAGCGGGGGGGCCGAAGATACGCAGTATTTT. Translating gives CASRGTSGGAEDTQYF.

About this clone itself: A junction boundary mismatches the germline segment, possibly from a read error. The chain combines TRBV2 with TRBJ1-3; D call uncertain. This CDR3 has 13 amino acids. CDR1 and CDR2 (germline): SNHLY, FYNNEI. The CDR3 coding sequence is TGTGCCAGGAGTGTGGGTTCTGGAAACACCATATATTTT. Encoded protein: CARSVGSGNTIYF.

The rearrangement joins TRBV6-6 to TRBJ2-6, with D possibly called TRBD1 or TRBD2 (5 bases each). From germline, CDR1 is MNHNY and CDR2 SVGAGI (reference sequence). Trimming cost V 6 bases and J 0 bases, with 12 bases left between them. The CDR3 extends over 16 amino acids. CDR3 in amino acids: CASRDHGTSGANVLTF. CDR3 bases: TGTGCCAGCAGGGATCACGGGACCTCTGGGGCCAACGTCCTGACTTTC.

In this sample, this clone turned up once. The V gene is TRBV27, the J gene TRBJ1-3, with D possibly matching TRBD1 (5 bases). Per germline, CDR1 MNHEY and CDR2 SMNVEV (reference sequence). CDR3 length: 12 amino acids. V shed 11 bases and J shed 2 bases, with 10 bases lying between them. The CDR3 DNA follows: TGTGCCTGCGGGGCGCCTGGAAACACCATATATTTT. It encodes CACGAPGNTIYF.

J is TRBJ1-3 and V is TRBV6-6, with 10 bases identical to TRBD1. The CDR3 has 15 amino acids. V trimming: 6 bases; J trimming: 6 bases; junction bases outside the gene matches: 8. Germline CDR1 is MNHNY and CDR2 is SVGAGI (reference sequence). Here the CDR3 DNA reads TGTGCCAGCAGCCTCGGACAGGGGGACTCAAACACCATATATTTT. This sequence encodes CASSLGQGDSNTIYF.

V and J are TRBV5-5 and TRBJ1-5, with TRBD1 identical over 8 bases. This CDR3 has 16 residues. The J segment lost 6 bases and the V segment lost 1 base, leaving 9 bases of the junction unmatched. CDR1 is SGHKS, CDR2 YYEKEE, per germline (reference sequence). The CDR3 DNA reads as TGTGCCAGCAGCTTGACGCACGCAGGGGGCGGTCAGCCCCAGCATTTT. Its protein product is CASSLTHAGGGQPQHF. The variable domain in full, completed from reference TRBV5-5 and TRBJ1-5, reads DAGVTQSPTHLIKTRGQQVTLRCSPISGHKSVSWYQQVLGQGPQFIFQYYEKEERGRGNFPDRFSARQFPNYSSELNVNALLLGDSALYLCASSLTHAGGGQPQHFGDGTRLSIL.

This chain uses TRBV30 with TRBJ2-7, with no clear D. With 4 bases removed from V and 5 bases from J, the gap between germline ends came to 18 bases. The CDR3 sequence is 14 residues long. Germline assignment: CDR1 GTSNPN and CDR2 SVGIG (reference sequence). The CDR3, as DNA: TGTGCCTGGATTGATAAGTTGGCTTGGAACGAGCAGTACTTC. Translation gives CAWIDKLAWNEQYF.

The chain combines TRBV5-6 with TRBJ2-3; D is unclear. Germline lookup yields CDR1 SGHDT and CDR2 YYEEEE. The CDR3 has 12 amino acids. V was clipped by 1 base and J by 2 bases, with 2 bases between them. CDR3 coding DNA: TGTGCCAGCAGCTTGTCCACAGATACGCAGTATTTT. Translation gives CASSLSTDTQYF.

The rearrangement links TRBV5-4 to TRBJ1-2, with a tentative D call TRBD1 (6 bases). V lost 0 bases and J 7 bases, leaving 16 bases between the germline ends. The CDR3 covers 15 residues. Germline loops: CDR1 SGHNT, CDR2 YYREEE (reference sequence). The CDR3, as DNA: TGTGCCAGCAGCTTGGGGACAGCTTTCATCGGTGGCTACACCTTC. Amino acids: CASSLGTAFIGGYTF.